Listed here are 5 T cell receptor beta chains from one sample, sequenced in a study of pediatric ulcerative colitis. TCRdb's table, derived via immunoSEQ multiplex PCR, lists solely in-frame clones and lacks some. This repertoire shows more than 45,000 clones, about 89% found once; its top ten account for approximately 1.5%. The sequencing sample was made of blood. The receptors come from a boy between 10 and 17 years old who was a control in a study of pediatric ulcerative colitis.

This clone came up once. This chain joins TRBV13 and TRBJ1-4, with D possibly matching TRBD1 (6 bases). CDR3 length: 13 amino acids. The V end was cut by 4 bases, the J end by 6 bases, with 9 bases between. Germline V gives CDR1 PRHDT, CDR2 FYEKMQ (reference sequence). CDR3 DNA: TGTGCCAGCAGCTGGGGGCGCGATGAAAAACTGTTTTTT. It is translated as CASSWGRDEKLFF.

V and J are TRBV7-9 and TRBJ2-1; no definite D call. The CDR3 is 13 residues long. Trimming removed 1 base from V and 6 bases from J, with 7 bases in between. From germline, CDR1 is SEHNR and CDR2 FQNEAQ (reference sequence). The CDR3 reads CASSLGLGNEQFF. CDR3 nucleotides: TGTGCCAGCAGCTTAGGACTCGGCAATGAGCAGTTCTTC.

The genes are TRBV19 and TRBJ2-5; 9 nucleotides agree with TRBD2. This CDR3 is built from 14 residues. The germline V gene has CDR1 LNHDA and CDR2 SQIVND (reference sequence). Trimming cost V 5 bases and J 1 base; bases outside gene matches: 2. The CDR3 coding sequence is TGTGCCAGTAGTGGCGGGGGGGGCCAAGAGACCCAGTACTTC. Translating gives CASSGGGGQETQYF.

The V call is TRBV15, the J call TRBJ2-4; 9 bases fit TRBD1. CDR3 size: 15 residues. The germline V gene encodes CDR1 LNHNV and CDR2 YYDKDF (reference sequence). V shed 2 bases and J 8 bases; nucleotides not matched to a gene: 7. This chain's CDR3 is CATSRLSTGGHIQYF. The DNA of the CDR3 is TGTGCCACCAGCAGACTATCGACAGGGGGACACATTCAGTACTTC.

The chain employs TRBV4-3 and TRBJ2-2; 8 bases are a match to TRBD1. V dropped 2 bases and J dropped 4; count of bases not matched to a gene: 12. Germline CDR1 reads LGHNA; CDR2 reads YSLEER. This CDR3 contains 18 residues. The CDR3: CASSQPQTGAFGTGELFF. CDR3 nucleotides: TGCGCCAGCAGCCAACCCCAGACAGGGGCATTTGGCACCGGGGAGCTGTTTTTT.